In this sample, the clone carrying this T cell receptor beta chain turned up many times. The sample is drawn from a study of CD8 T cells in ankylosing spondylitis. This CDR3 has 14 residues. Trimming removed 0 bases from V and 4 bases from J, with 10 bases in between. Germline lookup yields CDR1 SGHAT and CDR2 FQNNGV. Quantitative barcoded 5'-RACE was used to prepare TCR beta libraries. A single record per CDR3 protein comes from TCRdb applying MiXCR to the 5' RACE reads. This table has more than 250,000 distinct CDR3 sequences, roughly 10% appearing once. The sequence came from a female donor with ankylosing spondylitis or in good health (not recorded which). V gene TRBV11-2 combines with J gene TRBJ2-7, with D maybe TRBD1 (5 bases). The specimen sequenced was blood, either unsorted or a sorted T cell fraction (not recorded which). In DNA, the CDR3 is TGTGCCAGCAGCTTAGAACCTGCAGGGTACGAGCAGTACTTC. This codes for CASSLEPAGYEQYF.